Below are 23 T cell receptor beta chains sequenced from a single sample in a study of human T cells and chemical hapten exposure (dated by TCRdb to the early 2020s). The time point label corresponds to: patch test 2, 6 weeks after DPC sensitization. Read against the paper, the sample's treatment or condition label means: therapeutic diphenylcyclopropenone sensitization with weekly scalp DPC. Library prep was done by RACE. TCRdb records NextSeq 500 as the sequencer. TCRdb redid the processing of the public reads, applying fastp at Q25 and MiXCR, and retained in-frame beta chains. Every distinct CDR3 protein forms one entry, paired with its most common genes and DNA. This sample gives about 84,000 distinct CDR3 sequences in total; around 9.3% of them show up just once. The ten biggest clones cover approximately 5% of the sample. Sequenced here: whole blood, sampled in connection with sensitization to the hapten diphenylcyclopropenone (DPC). These TCRs come from a woman aged 50 to 65 with alopecia areata. Some clones in this sample may be carry-over from other donors' samples.

This clonotype was seen many times. V usage is TRBV28 and J usage is TRBJ2-6; either TRBD1 or TRBD2 may supply D (6 bases each). Germline CDR1 reads MDHEN; CDR2 reads SYDVKM. CDR3 length: 18 amino acids. V lost 4 bases and J 0 bases, leaving 16 bases between the germline ends. This CDR3 reads CASSSSWGRDSGANVLTF. The CDR3 nucleotides read TGTGCCAGCAGTTCCTCCTGGGGGCGGGACTCTGGGGCCAACGTCCTGACTTTC.

This clonotype was detected many times. This chain connects TRBV5-1 to TRBJ2-1, with 9 bases that match TRBD1. In germline, CDR1 is SGHRS, CDR2 YFSETQ. Unmatched junction bases numbered 6, after V lost 0 bases and J lost 8 bases. The CDR3 is 15 residues long. The CDR3 region is CASSLGTGVLDEQFF. The CDR3 region has the DNA TGCGCCAGCAGCTTGGGGACAGGGGTTCTTGATGAGCAGTTCTTC.

This clonotype has ten or more counts. This chain uses TRBV29-1 with TRBJ1-4; D is unclear. The germline CDR1 and CDR2 sequences are SQVTM and ANQGSEA. V shed 3 bases and J shed 6 bases, with 8 bases lying between them. This CDR3 region has 12 residues. The CDR3 spells CSVDSGDEKLFF. CDR3 DNA sequence: TGCAGCGTTGATTCAGGCGATGAAAAACTGTTTTTT.

In this sample, this clonotype turned up a few times. This rearrangement joins TRBV20-1 to TRBJ1-6; no definite D call. CDR3 length: 15 residues. Germline lookup yields CDR1 DFQATT and CDR2 SNEGSKA (reference sequence). Trimming removed 0 bases from V and 0 bases from J, with 6 bases in between. CDR3 sequence reads: CSARDSSSYNSPLHF. CDR3 DNA sequence: TGCAGTGCTAGAGATTCCAGCTCCTATAATTCACCCCTCCACTTT.

In this sample, this clonotype turned up a few times. J is TRBJ2-7 and V is TRBV28; D tentatively fits TRBD1 or TRBD2 (7 bases each). The V end lost 7 bases, the J end lost 5 bases, and 27 bases lay between the germline ends. The CDR3 sequence is 17 residues long. CDR1 and CDR2 (germline): MDHEN, SYDVKM. As DNA, the CDR3 is TGTGCCAGCAAGTCGACCAGGGGGGGGCGCATAGGGAACGAGCAGTACTTC. As protein: CASKSTRGGRIGNEQYF.

V and J are TRBV6-6 and TRBJ1-1; D gene ambiguous. CDR1 is MNHNY, CDR2 SVGAGI, per germline (reference sequence). V was clipped by 0 bases and J by 7 bases, with 15 bases between them. The CDR3 runs to 15 residues. The chain's CDR3 is CASSYSAVGGLEAFF. Here the CDR3 DNA reads TGTGCCAGCAGTTACTCGGCAGTAGGCGGTCTTGAAGCTTTCTTT.

This clonotype was seen only a few times. The chain carries TRBV10-3 and TRBJ1-1; possible D gene TRBD1, 6 bases. This CDR3 has 14 residues. Germline values: CDR1 ENHRY, CDR2 SYGVKD. V was trimmed by 2 bases and J by 6 bases, leaving 13 bases between them. The CDR3 region is CAISERDTRAEAFF. Here the CDR3 DNA reads TGTGCCATCAGTGAGCGGGACACGAGGGCTGAAGCTTTCTTT.

In its sample, this clonotype was seen many times. The rearrangement links TRBV7-9 to TRBJ1-6, with 9 positions matching TRBD1. The CDR3 covers 17 residues. Germline loops: CDR1 SEHNR, CDR2 FQNEAQ (reference sequence). V gave up 4 bases and J gave up 9 bases; unmatched junction bases: 13. CDR3 loop: CASSSHNEQGAGSPLHF. The CDR3 DNA reads as TGTGCCAGCAGCTCTCACAACGAACAGGGGGCGGGTTCACCCCTCCACTTT.

The CDR3 DNA follows: TGTGCCAGCAGCCGCTTAGCGGGACTGGTCTCCGATACGCAGTATTTT. Protein: CASSRLAGLVSDTQYF. V gene TRBV5-6 combines with J gene TRBJ2-3; TRBD2 matches at 8 bases. V lost 4 bases, J lost 6 bases, and 13 bases stayed unmatched. In germline, CDR1 is SGHDT, CDR2 YYEEEE. The CDR3 sequence is 16 residues long.

This clonotype has more than one count but fewer than ten. The chain carries TRBV9 and TRBJ2-7; 9 bases match TRBD1. CDR1 and CDR2 from the germline V gene are SGDLS and YYNGEE. V shed 0 bases and J 4 bases; nucleotides not matched to a gene: 17. There are 19 residues in the CDR3. The DNA for the CDR3 is TGTGCCAGCAGCGTAGATGAGGGACAGGGAAGACCGTACACTTACGAGCAGTACTTC. Its protein is CASSVDEGQGRPYTYEQYF.

This clonotype was found a few times. The chain employs TRBV12-3 or TRBV12-4 and TRBJ2-5, with D uncertain. The germline V and J ends were trimmed by 4 bases and 1 base, with 4 bases remaining between them. The CDR3 length is 12 residues. The chain's CDR3 is CASSSIQETQYF. The CDR3 region has the DNA TGTGCCAGCAGTTCAATCCAAGAGACCCAGTACTTC.

This clonotype has only a few counts. The V and J genes are TRBV2 and TRBJ2-4; possibly TRBD1 for D (6 bases). The CDR3 runs to 15 residues. V was shortened by 5 bases and J by 1 base, with 12 bases between the two germline ends. Germline V CDR1 and CDR2: SNHLY, FYNNEI. DNA for the CDR3: TGTGCCAGCAGTCGGGACAAGGGGGCCAAAAACATTCAGTACTTC. Residues: CASSRDKGAKNIQYF. The full variable domain, with the rest looked up from reference TRBV2 and TRBJ2-4, is EPEVTQTPSHQVTQMGQEVILRCVPISNHLYFYWYRQILGQKVEFLVSFYNNEISEKSEIFDDQFSVERPDGSNFTLKIRSTKLEDSAMYFCASSRDKGAKNIQYFGAGTRLSVL.

Remarks on this clonotype: It may be a read error: a sequence one base away is much more abundant. The chain uses TRBV6-5 and TRBJ2-7; D might be TRBD1 or TRBD2, each matching 5 bases. This CDR3 region has 12 residues. CDR1 and CDR2 (germline): MNHEY, SVGAGI. Trimming pared 2 bases from V and 9 bases from J, leaving 11 bases between. CDR3 protein: CASSYGTERQYF. In nucleotides, the CDR3 is TGTGCCAGCAGTTACGGGACGGAAAGGCAGTACTTC.

This clonotype was recorded at least ten times. The rearrangement links TRBV7-8 to TRBJ2-1; maybe TRBD2 (5 bases). The CDR3 loop spans 13 amino acids. Trimming left V 0 bases short and J 8 bases short, with 8 bases between. CDR1 is SGHVS, CDR2 FQNEAQ, per germline. CDR3 region: CASSLATSYEQFF. In DNA form, the CDR3 reads TGTGCCAGCAGCTTAGCCACTAGTTATGAGCAGTTCTTC. The full variable domain, its missing parts supplied by reference TRBV7-8 and TRBJ2-1, is GAGVSQSPRYKVAKRGQDVALRCDPISGHVSLFWYQQALGQGPEFLTYFQNEAQLDKSGLPSDRFFAERPEGSVSTLKIQRTQQEDSAVYLCASSLATSYEQFFGPGTRLTVL.

This chain links TRBV18 with TRBJ2-5, with D tentatively TRBD2 (6 bases). The germline gives CDR1 KGHSH, CDR2 LQKENI. The CDR3 has 15 residues. V was pared by 3 bases and J by 5 bases, with 16 bases between. Here the CDR3 reads CASSPQGRGKETQYF. The CDR3 DNA reads TGTGCCAGCTCACCCCAGGGACGCGGGAAGGAGACCCAGTACTTC.

This clonotype has only a few counts. This sequence joins TRBV3-1 and TRBJ2-1; 8 bases map to TRBD1. Germline CDR1 reads LGHDT; CDR2 reads YNNKEL (reference sequence). The CDR3 spans 16 residues. The ends lost 4 bases at V and 4 bases at J; junction bases unmatched: 9. The chain's CDR3 is CASSRRQGSKYNEQFF. Written as DNA, the CDR3 is TGTGCCAGCAGCCGCAGACAGGGGTCAAAATACAATGAGCAGTTCTTC.

The chain has TRBV5-6 and TRBJ1-2, with no clear D. Trimming cost V 4 bases and J 4 bases, with 8 bases left between them. CDR3 length: 12 amino acids. The germline V gene encodes CDR1 SGHDT and CDR2 YYEEEE. CDR3 residues: CASSQDSYGYTF. The CDR3 DNA reads TGTGCCAGCAGCCAAGATTCCTATGGCTACACCTTC. Full variable domain (remainder filled in from reference TRBV5-6 and TRBJ1-2): DAGVTQSPTHLIKTRGQQVTLRCSPKSGHDTVSWYQQALGQGPQFIFQYYEEEERQRGNFPDRFSGHQFPNYSSELNVNALLLGDSALYLCASSQDSYGYTFGSGTRLTVV.

This clonotype was seen a few times. The rearrangement links TRBV20-1 to TRBJ2-7; D possibly corresponds to TRBD1 (5 bases). In germline, CDR1 is DFQATT, CDR2 SNEGSKA (reference sequence). The V end was cut by 5 bases, the J end by 1 base, with 15 bases between. This CDR3 is 14 amino acids long. The CDR3 here is CSAHTGGPSYEQYF. The CDR3, as DNA: TGCAGTGCTCACACAGGCGGCCCTTCCTACGAGCAGTACTTC.

This clonotype showed up many times. The V gene is TRBV2, the J gene TRBJ1-1, with TRBD1 as a possible D gene (5 bases). Germline CDR1 is SNHLY and CDR2 is FYNNEI. The CDR3 spans 14 residues. V lost 7 bases to trimming and J lost 1 base, with 13 bases between them. The CDR3 coding sequence is TGTGCCAGCACCCCGCGGCAGGGGAACACTGAAGCTTTCTTT. Translating it yields CASTPRQGNTEAFF. Full variable domain (missing parts from reference TRBV2 and TRBJ1-1): EPEVTQTPSHQVTQMGQEVILRCVPISNHLYFYWYRQILGQKVEFLVSFYNNEISEKSEIFDDQFSVERPDGSNFTLKIRSTKLEDSAMYFCASTPRQGNTEAFFGQGTRLTVV.

This clonotype was observed a few times. The chain joins TRBV7-2 to TRBJ2-5; tentatively, D is TRBD1 (5 bases). Germline CDR1 reads SGHTA; CDR2 reads FQGNSA. V lost 1 base and J lost 5, with 11 bases in between. The CDR3 loop spans 14 amino acids. CDR3 nucleotides: TGTGCCAGCAGCTTAGGTACAGGCGTGGAGACCCAGTACTTC. Its protein product is CASSLGTGVETQYF.

The sample holds many counts of this clonotype. V is TRBV12-3 or TRBV12-4 and J is TRBJ1-5; no reliable D call. The CDR3 runs to 15 residues. Deletions cut 2 bases from V and 3 bases from J, with 11 bases between. The DNA of the CDR3 is TGTGCCAGCAGTTTAATTTGGGTTGACAATCAGCCCCAGCATTTT. This translates into CASSLIWVDNQPQHF.

Only a few counts were recorded for this clonotype. This chain connects TRBV18 to TRBJ2-1; D might be TRBD1 (5 bases). CDR1 is KGHSH and CDR2 is LQKENI in the germline V gene. V lost 0 bases and J lost 7, with 19 bases in between. The CDR3 is made up of 17 amino acids. The CDR3 DNA follows: TGTGCCAGCTCACCACCCGGGTCTGGGGCACTTGGTAATGAGCAGTTCTTC. Translated, it gives CASSPPGSGALGNEQFF.

This chain uses TRBV20-1 with TRBJ2-7; weak D call: TRBD2 (5 bases). The CDR3 is 11 amino acids. The V end was cut by 6 bases, the J end by 2 bases, with 8 bases between. Germline loops: CDR1 DFQATT, CDR2 SNEGSKA (reference sequence). CDR3 sequence reads: CSARGPYEQYF. The CDR3 DNA reads TGCAGTGCCCGGGGTCCCTACGAGCAGTACTTC.